Presented here are 31 T cell receptor beta chains from one specimen sequenced in a study of cytomegalovirus exposure and HLA in healthy donors. Primers: 60 Vbeta forward and 13 Jbeta reverse. The protocol was immunoSEQ multiplex PCR, while the TCRdb copy is restricted to in-frame clones and leaves out a portion. The sample records more than 90,000 clones, roughly 70% being singletons. Material: PBMCs. These receptor sequences come from a man aged 25-40 years in good health and CMV-seropositive.

The CDR3 DNA sequence: TGTGCCAGCAGCGACAGGGATTATGGCTACACCTTC. It codes for CASSDRDYGYTF. This chain uses TRBV2 with TRBJ1-2; the match to TRBD1 covers 7 bases. Germline V CDR1 and CDR2: SNHLY, FYNNEI. The CDR3 consists of 12 residues. Trimming cost V 6 bases and J 5 bases; bases outside gene matches: 3.

This clone was observed once. The rearrangement links TRBV30 to TRBJ1-5; 7 bases are a match to TRBD1. With V trimmed by 2 bases and J by 4 bases, 5 bases remained unmatched. Germline V gene sequence: CDR1 GTSNPN, CDR2 SVGIG (reference sequence). The CDR3 consists of 14 residues. CDR3 in amino acids: CAWSPGTENQPQHF. CDR3 nucleotide sequence: TGTGCCTGGAGTCCCGGGACAGAGAATCAGCCCCAGCATTTT.

Only one count was recorded for this clone. The rearrangement uses TRBV27 and TRBJ2-1; no clear D. The CDR3 is 14 residues long. Germline CDR1 and CDR2: MNHEY and SMNVEV (reference sequence). The V gene lost 5 bases and the J gene lost 4 bases, with 12 bases spanning the gap. CDR3 loop: CASSGLYFYNEQFF. Written as DNA, the CDR3 is TGTGCCAGCAGTGGTCTTTACTTTTACAATGAGCAGTTCTTC.

This rearrangement joins TRBV7-2 to TRBJ1-2; possibly TRBD1 for D (6 bases). Germline values: CDR1 SGHTA, CDR2 FQGNSA. Trimming cost V 1 base and J 0 bases, with 9 bases left between them. The CDR3 consists of 15 residues. This CDR3 reads CASSLDWTANYGYTF. The CDR3 DNA follows: TGTGCCAGCAGCTTAGACTGGACAGCTAACTATGGCTACACCTTC.

This chain links TRBV2 with TRBJ2-7; D is unclear. The germline V and J ends were trimmed by 3 bases and 4 bases, with 4 bases remaining between them. CDR3 length: 11 amino acids. From germline, CDR1 is SNHLY and CDR2 FYNNEI. The CDR3 DNA follows: TGTGCCAGCAGTGACAGATACGAGCAGTACTTC. It codes for CASSDRYEQYF.

The chain is built from TRBV11-2 and TRBJ2-7, with a weak D call TRBD2 (5 bases). CDR3 length: 15 residues. V shed 2 bases and J shed 4 bases, with 15 bases lying between them. Germline V lookup: CDR1 SGHAT, CDR2 FQNNGV. CDR3 nucleotide sequence: TGTGCCAGCAGCTTATATGAGGGAGTGGGGTACGAGCAGTACGTC. Translated: CASSLYEGVGYEQYV.

The rearrangement joins TRBV29-1 to TRBJ2-1; 15 nucleotides match TRBD2. Germline V CDR1 and CDR2: SQVTM, ANQGSEA. V dropped 4 bases and J dropped 9; count of bases not matched to a gene: 7. The CDR3 totals 15 residues. The CDR3 nucleotides read TGCAGCGTTGGGCGGACTAGCGGGGGGGCCGCTGAGCAGTTCTTC. Residues: CSVGRTSGGAAEQFF.

This clone is a singleton in its sample. The chain carries TRBV18 and TRBJ2-2; TRBD1 aligns across 9 bases. In germline, CDR1 is KGHSH, CDR2 LQKENI. Germline trimming cut 6 bases from V and 4 bases from J; bases unmatched to any gene: 3. The CDR3 has 14 amino acids. The CDR3 protein is CASSRQGGTGELFF. The CDR3 DNA sequence: TGTGCCAGCTCCCGACAGGGGGGCACCGGGGAGCTGTTTTTT.

V is TRBV11-2 and J is TRBJ1-6; D is ambiguous. In germline, CDR1 is SGHAT, CDR2 FQNNGV. The CDR3 loop spans 14 amino acids. The V gene lost 0 bases and the J gene lost 10 bases, with 10 bases spanning the gap. CDR3 DNA sequence: TGTGCCAGCAGCTTAGATCGGGTTTCCTCACCCCTCCACTTT. Translating gives CASSLDRVSSPLHF.

By sample share, this clone is medium-sized. The chain employs TRBV6-5 and TRBJ2-7; TRBD1 matches at 9 bases. Germline values: CDR1 MNHEY, CDR2 SVGAGI. The CDR3 covers 14 residues. The V gene end was trimmed by 5 bases and the J gene end by 3 bases; junction bases not matched to a gene: 5. CDR3 DNA sequence: TGTGCCAGCAGTAACAGGGGGCCCCACTACGAGCAGTACTTC. This gives the protein CASSNRGPHYEQYF.

This clone showed up just once. The chain is built from TRBV29-1 and TRBJ2-7; TRBD1 might be the D (6 bases). The CDR3 loop spans 12 amino acids. Looked up from germline, CDR1 is SQVTM and CDR2 is ANQGSEA. V was trimmed by 7 bases and J by 6 bases, leaving 16 bases between them. The CDR3 DNA reads as TGCAGCGGGGTATACCACAGGGCCGAGCAGTACTTC. It codes for CSGVYHRAEQYF.

The table lists this clone with a count of one. The chain employs TRBV5-1 and TRBJ2-1; 13 bases line up with TRBD2. The CDR3 runs 17 residues. The V gene end was trimmed by 4 bases and the J gene end by 9 bases; junction bases not matched to a gene: 13. The germline gives CDR1 SGHRS, CDR2 YFSETQ. The CDR3 is CASSIAWTSGSQGEQFF. CDR3 in DNA: TGCGCCAGCAGCATAGCCTGGACTAGCGGGAGTCAAGGTGAGCAGTTCTTC.

The chain carries TRBV19 and TRBJ1-1, with D hard to call. V shed 8 bases and J shed 0 bases, with 13 bases lying between them. Germline V gene data show CDR1 as LNHDA and CDR2 as SQIVND (reference sequence). The CDR3 sequence is 14 residues long. The CDR3, as DNA: TGTGCCAGTGACGGGGTAGGGCTGAACACTGAAGCTTTCTTT. Translated: CASDGVGLNTEAFF.

This sequence joins TRBV12-2 and TRBJ1-5. TRBV12-2 is a pseudogene segment. The CDR3 totals 15 residues. The CDR3 region has the DNA TGTGCAAGTCGCTTAAGGAGAGGGAGGGTTCAGCCCCAGCATTTT. This sequence encodes CASRLRRGRVQPQHF.

The rearrangement joins TRBV12-5 to TRBJ2-3; weak D call: TRBD2 (6 bases). The germline V gene encodes CDR1 LGHNT and CDR2 FRNRAP. Deletions cut 1 base from V and 6 bases from J, with 17 bases between. CDR3 length equals 16 residues. The CDR3: CASGLGGLGVADTQYF. CDR3 bases: TGTGCTAGTGGTTTGGGGGGACTGGGAGTGGCCGATACGCAGTATTTT.

There are a few counts of this clone. CDR3 in amino acids: CASSQGRGDTEAFF. CDR3 nucleotides: TGTGCCAGCAGCCAAGGCAGGGGGGACACTGAAGCTTTCTTT. The chain carries TRBV4-2 and TRBJ1-1; 7 positions agree with TRBD1. V gave up 1 base and J gave up 3 bases; unmatched junction bases: 2. The CDR3 contains 14 residues. CDR1 is LGHNA and CDR2 is YNFKEQ in the germline V gene.

CDR3 region: CASSLAVAGADTQYF. The DNA of the CDR3 is TGCGCCAGCAGCTTGGCGGTAGCGGGGGCGGATACGCAGTATTTT. The V call is TRBV5-1, the J call TRBJ2-3, with 9 bases aligning to TRBD2. Germline lookup yields CDR1 SGHRS and CDR2 YFSETQ. Germline trimming cut 0 bases from V and 6 bases from J; bases unmatched to any gene: 5. The CDR3 extends over 15 amino acids.

The chain is built from TRBV12-5 and TRBJ2-3; D might be TRBD1 (5 bases). Per the germline V gene, CDR1 is LGHNT and CDR2 is FRNRAP. V gave up 7 bases and J gave up 1 base, with 15 bases separating them. CDR3 length: 15 amino acids. The CDR3 region is CASASGSWGTDTQYF. CDR3 bases: TGTGCTAGTGCCTCAGGGTCGTGGGGCACAGATACGCAGTATTTT.

This clone has only a few counts. The chain combines TRBV9 with TRBJ2-1; D possibly corresponds to TRBD2 (7 bases). CDR1 and CDR2 (germline): SGDLS, YYNGEE. The CDR3 is 17 amino acids. The ends were cut back, 4 bases at V and 7 bases at J, with 24 bases in the middle. DNA for the CDR3: TGTGCCAGCAGCCCCCAGGGCGGGAGTGAAGGGGGGAATGAGCAGTTCTTC. Translating it yields CASSPQGGSEGGNEQFF.

The V gene is TRBV7-3, the J gene TRBJ2-7; maybe TRBD2 (6 bases). The V gene's germline CDR1 is SGHTA and CDR2 FQGTGA. Trimming removed 1 base at V and 3 bases at J, with 7 bases between. The CDR3 totals 13 residues. The CDR3 sequence: CASSLMGGYEQYF. The CDR3 nucleotides read TGTGCCAGCAGCTTAATGGGAGGCTACGAGCAGTACTTC. The full variable domain, rest sourced from reference TRBV7-3 and TRBJ2-7, is GAGVSQTPSNKVTEKGKYVELRCDPISGHTALYWYRQSLGQGPEFLIYFQGTGAADDSGLPNDRFFAVRPEGSVSTLKIQRTERGDSAVYLCASSLMGGYEQYFGPGTRLTVT.

This chain joins TRBV19 and TRBJ1-3, with 10 bases identical to TRBD1. Germline CDR1 LNHDA, CDR2 SQIVND (reference sequence). V was pared by 7 bases and J by 5 bases, with 14 bases of the junction left unmatched. The CDR3 spans 17 residues. CDR3 bases: TGTGCCAGTATCGGGGACCGGGACAGGGGAGTCCGAAACACCATATATTTT. Translated, it gives CASIGDRDRGVRNTIYF.

This clone was counted a few times. The rearrangement joins TRBV19 to TRBJ1-5; 7 bases fit TRBD1. CDR3 length: 15 amino acids. The junction had 10 bases not matched to a gene; V was cut back by 7 bases and J by 4 bases. CDR1 LNHDA and CDR2 SQIVND come from the germline V gene (reference sequence). The CDR3 nucleotides are TGTGCCAGTACAGTAATAGGGGGCGGTAATCAGCCCCAGCATTTT. This codes for CASTVIGGGNQPQHF. The full variable domain, its missing parts supplied by reference TRBV19 and TRBJ1-5, is DGGITQSPKYLFRKEGQNVTLSCEQNLNHDAMYWYRQDPGQGLRLIYYSQIVNDFQKGDIAEGYSVSREKKESFPLTVTSAQKNPTAFYLCASTVIGGGNQPQHFGDGTRLSIL.

This clone was counted a single time. The V call is TRBV5-1, the J call TRBJ2-2; tentatively, D is TRBD1 (5 bases). The V gene lost 2 bases and the J gene lost 4 bases, with 12 bases spanning the gap. Germline V CDR1 and CDR2: SGHRS, YFSETQ. The CDR3 is made up of 15 amino acids. The CDR3 DNA reads TGCGCCAGCAGCTTTTCCAGGACAAGCACCGGGGAGCTGTTTTTT. Its protein is CASSFSRTSTGELFF.

V usage is TRBV5-4 and J usage is TRBJ2-6, with 8 bases that match TRBD1. Germline loops: CDR1 SGHNT, CDR2 YYREEE (reference sequence). The length of the CDR3 is 15 residues. J lost 4 bases, V lost 4 bases, and 4 bases had no gene match. CDR3 DNA: TGTGCCAGCAGCCCGGACAGGGACGGGGCCAACGTCCTGACTTTC. Amino acid sequence: CASSPDRDGANVLTF.

The chain has TRBV6-5 and TRBJ1-2, with D tentatively TRBD1 (5 bases). Trimming cost V 5 bases and J 8 bases, with 15 bases left between them. CDR1 and CDR2 (germline): MNHEY, SVGAGI. CDR3 length: 13 amino acids. For the CDR3, the DNA is TGTGCCAGCAGTCCTGACGGGGGTAAAGGCTACACCTTC. Its protein product is CASSPDGGKGYTF.

The V gene is TRBV7-6, the J gene TRBJ2-3; 10 bases fit TRBD2. This CDR3 is 16 amino acids long. J gave up 2 bases and V 0 bases, and 2 bases lay outside the gene matches. The V gene's germline CDR1 is SGHVS and CDR2 FNYEAQ. CDR3 residues: CASSLAGTSVTDTQYF. As DNA, the CDR3 is TGTGCCAGCAGCTTAGCTGGGACTAGCGTCACAGATACGCAGTATTTT.

The V and J genes are TRBV7-6 and TRBJ2-5, with 7 bases that match TRBD1. CDR1 is SGHVS and CDR2 is FNYEAQ in the germline V gene. This CDR3 is 17 amino acids long. V lost 3 bases and J lost 0; bases outside the gene matches: 10. CDR3 amino acids: CASSFPGGTLYQETQYF. CDR3 nucleotides: TGTGCCAGCAGCTTCCCAGGGGGTACTTTGTACCAAGAGACCCAGTACTTC.

This clone was detected only once. The genes are TRBV19 and TRBJ2-3, with 7 bases aligning to TRBD1. The CDR3 runs 15 residues. CDR1 LNHDA and CDR2 SQIVND come from the germline V gene (reference sequence). V was clipped by 4 bases and J by 1 base; unmatched bases: 5. The CDR3 loop reads CASSKDRVGTDTQYF. CDR3 nucleotides: TGTGCCAGTAGTAAAGACAGGGTGGGCACAGATACGCAGTATTTT.

The V gene is TRBV6-6, the J gene TRBJ2-7, with unresolved D. The CDR3 runs 13 residues. The V end lost 7 bases, the J end lost 3 bases, and 13 bases lay between the germline ends. CDR1 is MNHNY, CDR2 SVGAGI, per germline (reference sequence). The CDR3 coding sequence is TGTGCCAGCATCCCCAGCCCGGGCTACGAGCAGTACTTC. The encoded protein is CASIPSPGYEQYF.

The J gene is TRBJ2-7, the V gene TRBV11-3; the match to TRBD2 covers 8 bases. CDR1 is SGHNT, CDR2 YENEEA, per germline. Trimming cost V 0 bases and J 0 bases; bases outside gene matches: 10. The CDR3 sequence is 18 residues long. The CDR3, as DNA: TGTGCCAGCAGCTTAGATGGAGCGGGAGCTCCCAGCTCCTACGAGCAGTACGTC. This sequence encodes CASSLDGAGAPSSYEQYV.

V gene TRBV6-1 combines with J gene TRBJ2-1, with TRBD2 identical over 15 bases. The CDR3 covers 17 residues. V was clipped by 2 bases and J by 4 bases; unmatched bases: 3. Germline lookup yields CDR1 MNHNS and CDR2 SASEGT. CDR3 sequence: CASSEWGLAGGYNEQFF. The CDR3 DNA is TGTGCCAGCAGTGAATGGGGACTAGCGGGGGGATACAATGAGCAGTTCTTC.